The clone carrying this T cell receptor beta chain came up a few times. What it binds is unknown. The treatment was: some 20 received Ad26.COV2.S at low or high dose, single or two shots; several received placebo; per-sample allocation not given. The samples date from day 63 after the first vaccine or placebo injection. This Boston cohort included adults aged 18-55 years. As its vector, the vaccine had Ad26, which expressed Wuhan-strain SARS-CoV-2 spike. The V gene's germline CDR1 is MNHEY and CDR2 SMNVEV (reference sequence). V lost 2 bases, J lost 6 bases, and 14 bases lay in between. This CDR3 has 15 amino acids. The data originate from a study of Ad26.COV2.S vaccination and SARS-CoV-2 variants. For the study at large: Administration of Ad26.COV2.S was intramuscular, either once or twice 56 days apart.

Overall study results and limits: Reported post-vaccination CD8+ and CD4+ T cell responses to spike showed substantial breadth.

Some clones are missing from TCRdb's copy, which holds only in-frame ones; the method was immunoSEQ multiplex PCR. The sample lists roughly 350,000 clones, about 88% occurring once. The receptor was derived from a person aged 18-65 years who received the Ad26.COV2.S COVID-19 vaccine or a placebo. The sample was peripheral blood, taken in a trial of Ad26.COV2.S vaccine versus placebo. J is TRBJ2-1 and V is TRBV27; D remains ambiguous. CDR3 bases: TGTGCCAGCAGTTTAACGAGGACCATTGGCAATGAGCAGTTCTTC. This sequence encodes CASSLTRTIGNEQFF.